The clone carrying this T cell receptor beta chain was picked up many times. Its antigen is not identified. The CDR3 has 14 amino acids. V lost 0 bases to trimming and J lost 10 bases, with 18 bases between them. CDR1 and CDR2 (germline): SQVTM, ANQGSEA. These data come from a study of T-cell reconstitution after alpha-beta-depleted transplantation in children. Overall study findings and caveats: Reports say that about two months after transplant, the alpha-beta T cells came out of several hundred graft clones that had expanded. The origin of high day-60 TCRbeta diversity in some patients lay in surviving recipient T cells and thymic progenitors. When one year had passed after transplant, most T-cell counts and diversity came from newly produced T cells.

Preparation of the TCRbeta library involved a method that used unique molecular identifiers. Using its own MiXCR run on the PCR reads, TCRdb lists one record per CDR3 protein. Among about 580,000 distinct CDR3 sequences listed, more than 20% were seen once. This clonotype was sampled from a boy under two years old who had a stem cell transplant for acute myeloid leukemia, so the T cells may come from the graft donor. The chain combines TRBV29-1 with TRBJ1-1; D call uncertain. The sequenced sample was PBMCs, mostly from graft donor cells, obtained 360 days after TCRalphabeta/CD19-depleted stem cell transplant. Here the CDR3 DNA reads TGCAGCGTTGAAGATCACCTATTTGCGGGGTCAGCTTTCTTT. Its translation is CSVEDHLFAGSAFF.